A selection of T cell receptor beta chains follows, all from one sample in a study of blood T cell repertoires in COVID-19. Clones were read by immunoSEQ multiplex PCR, and TCRdb kept only the in-frame ones, dropping some. The table records about 200,000 clones, 86% of them present only once. The sequencing input was peripheral blood. The receptors here all came from a woman aged 45-65 years with COVID-19, enrolled during active disease. Each CDR3 is given with its conserved first and last residue. The D gene is left open where the match is weak. Some rows mark clone size as missing; the rest say once, few, many or name a class of expanded clone.

cdr3_aa	cdr3_nt	clone_size	j_call	v_call	cdr3_length	d_call
CASSLRQGPNSPLHF	TGTGCCAGCAGCCTTAGACAGGGCCCAAATTCACCCCTCCACTTT	.	TRBJ1-6	TRBV9	15	TRBD1
CASSFAGSDYTF	TGTGCCAGCAGTTTTGCAGGGTCTGACTACACCTTC	.	TRBJ1-2	TRBV27	12	.
CSVALALNEQFF	TGCAGCGTTGCTCTAGCGTTAAATGAGCAGTTCTTC	.	TRBJ2-1	TRBV29-1	12	.
CASSPQTGGGEQYF	TGTGCCAGCAGCCCCCAGACAGGGGGCGGTGAGCAGTACTTC	.	TRBJ2-7	TRBV3-1/TRBV3-2	14	TRBD1
CASSLTPGTDTQYF	TGTGCCAGCAGTTTAACTCCCGGGACAGATACGCAGTATTTT	.	TRBJ2-3	TRBV27	14	.
CASSLTGTGTDTQYF	TGTGCCAGCAGCCTAACCGGGACTGGCACAGATACGCAGTATTTT	.	TRBJ2-3	TRBV28	15	.
CASSGDNPLEPQHF	TGTGCCAGCAGTGGAGACAATCCTTTGGAGCCCCAGCATTTT	few	TRBJ1-5	TRBV2	14	.
CASSLSARTYNEQFF	TGTGCCAGCAGTTTATCGGCGCGGACCTACAATGAGCAGTTCTTC	.	TRBJ2-1	TRBV27	15	.
CASSQGPGWTYNEQFF	TGTGCCAGCAGCCAAGGGCCGGGGTGGACCTACAATGAGCAGTTCTTC	.	TRBJ2-1	TRBV3-1/TRBV3-2	16	.
CASSQVTGSEQYF	TGTGCCAGCAGTCAGGTTACCGGGAGCGAGCAGTACTTC	.	TRBJ2-7	TRBV3-1/TRBV3-2	13	.
CASSLAGPRDLHF	TGTGCCAGCAGCTTAGCAGGCCCCCGGGACCTCCACTTT	.	TRBJ1-6	TRBV7-8	13	.
CASSKGDRRAGTDTQYF	TGTGCCAGCAGCAAAGGCGACCGTCGGGCGGGGACAGATACGCAGTATTTT	.	TRBJ2-3	TRBV21-1	17	.
CASSWDSSYNEQFF	TGTGCCAGTAGTTGGGACAGCTCCTACAATGAGCAGTTCTTC	.	TRBJ2-1	TRBV19	14	TRBD1
CATSDFPGGTGELFF	TGTGCCACCAGTGATTTCCCAGGGGGCACCGGGGAGCTGTTTTTT	.	TRBJ2-2	TRBV24-1	15	TRBD1
CASMWTQGTYEQYF	TGCGCCAGCATGTGGACCCAGGGGACCTACGAGCAGTACTTC	.	TRBJ2-7	TRBV5-1	14	.
CASSQGTGQGGYEQYF	TGTGCCAGCAGCCAAGGAACGGGGCAGGGAGGGTACGAGCAGTACTTC	once	TRBJ2-7	TRBV3-1/TRBV3-2	16	TRBD2
CATLQPEAFF	TGTGCCACCTTACAGCCCGAAGCTTTCTTT	.	TRBJ1-1	TRBV2	10	.
CSASKTGYLNEQFF	TGCAGTGCTAGTAAAACAGGTTATCTCAATGAGCAGTTCTTC	.	TRBJ2-1	TRBV20-1	14	.
CASSDLKRDSLF	TGTGCCAGCAGTGATTTAAAAAGGGACAGTCTTTTT	.	TRBJ1-5	TRBV6-1	12	TRBD1
CASSVGDRGAGNTIYF	TGTGCCAGCAGCGTCGGGGACAGGGGAGCTGGAAACACCATATATTTT	.	TRBJ1-3	TRBV9	16	TRBD1
CASSYYDSVTEAFF	TGTGCCAGCAGTTACTATGACAGTGTCACTGAAGCTTTCTTT	.	TRBJ1-1	TRBV6-6	14	.
CASMTSVGGTGGTEAFF	TGTGCCAGCATGACGTCAGTGGGGGGGACAGGGGGCACTGAAGCTTTCTTT	.	TRBJ1-1	TRBV25-1	17	TRBD1
CASSQDINGYTF	TGTGCCAGCAGCCAAGACATCAATGGCTACACCTTC	.	TRBJ1-2	TRBV3-1/TRBV3-2	12	.
CASSIGGREQFF	TGTGCCAGTAGTATCGGGGGAAGAGAGCAGTTCTTC	.	TRBJ2-1	TRBV19	12	.
CASHPGVSGNTIYF	TGCGCCAGCCACCCAGGCGTCTCTGGAAACACCATATATTTT	few	TRBJ1-3	TRBV5-1	14	.
CASFPPMYTEAFF	TGTGCCAGCTTCCCCCCTATGTACACTGAAGCTTTCTTT	few	TRBJ1-1	TRBV28	13	.
CASTETGGIESSYNEQFF	TGCGCCAGCACGGAGACAGGGGGTATCGAGAGCTCCTACAATGAGCAGTTCTTC	.	TRBJ2-1	TRBV5-1	18	TRBD1
CASSAAAIPSYEQYF	TGTGCCAGCAGCGCTGCGGCAATTCCCTCCTACGAGCAGTACTTC	.	TRBJ2-7	TRBV27	15	.
CASSQDHFPSPREQYF	TGTGCCAGCTCCCAAGACCACTTTCCGAGCCCCCGGGAGCAGTACTTC	.	TRBJ2-7	TRBV14	16	.
CASSRRGRPYEQYF	TGTGCCAGCAGTCGAAGAGGGAGACCCTACGAGCAGTACTTC	.	TRBJ2-7	TRBV27	14	.
CASSTGLAGIPGETQYF	TGCGCCAGCAGCACGGGACTAGCGGGGATACCTGGAGAGACCCAGTACTTC	.	TRBJ2-5	TRBV4-1	17	TRBD2
CATGLSGGINEQFF	TGTGCCACCGGACTTAGCGGGGGAATCAATGAGCAGTTCTTC	.	TRBJ2-1	TRBV15	14	TRBD2
CASSRRGRDEQFF	TGTGCCAGCAGCCGCAGGGGGCGCGATGAGCAGTTCTTC	few	TRBJ2-1	TRBV9	13	TRBD1
CASSWGRGPDTQYF	TGTGCCAGCAGCTGGGGGCGGGGGCCAGATACGCAGTATTTT	.	TRBJ2-3	TRBV7-2	14	.
CASSQGSGTGSPLHF	TGCGCCAGCAGCCAGGGGTCCGGGACTGGGTCACCCCTCCACTTT	few	TRBJ1-6	TRBV4-1	15	.
CASSLTGSTDTQYF	TGTGCCAGCAGTCTCACAGGGTCCACAGATACGCAGTATTTT	.	TRBJ2-3	TRBV28	14	.
CASSHGGGTDTQYF	TGTGCCAGCAGCCATGGGGGGGGGACAGATACGCAGTATTTT	.	TRBJ2-3	TRBV5-4	14	TRBD2
CASSFADTQYF	TGTGCCAGCAGTTTCGCAGATACGCAGTATTTT	.	TRBJ2-3	TRBV27	11	.
CASSSGQPSNQPQHF	TGTGCCAGCAGCTCTGGACAGCCTAGCAATCAGCCCCAGCATTTT	.	TRBJ1-5	TRBV7-2	15	.
CAGSHGGSYNQPQHF	TGTGCCGGCAGTCACGGGGGGAGTTACAATCAGCCCCAGCATTTT	.	TRBJ1-5	TRBV19	15	.
CASSFLAGGPNTGELFF	TGTGCCAGCAGCTTCTTAGCGGGGGGACCGAACACCGGGGAGCTGTTTTTT	.	TRBJ2-2	TRBV5-5	17	TRBD2
CASSSPGTGQGASSGANVLTF	TGCGCCAGCAGCTCGCCCGGGACGGGACAGGGGGCTTCCTCTGGGGCCAACGTCCTGACTTTC	.	TRBJ2-6	TRBV5-1	21	TRBD1
CASSQETGGLAGSTDTQYF	TGCGCCAGCAGCCAAGAAACGGGGGGACTAGCGGGGAGCACAGATACGCAGTATTTT	.	TRBJ2-3	TRBV4-1	19	TRBD2
CASSLGGTAEQYF	TGTGCCAGCAGCTTAGGGGGGACAGCCGAGCAGTACTTC	.	TRBJ2-7	TRBV11-3	13	TRBD1
CASSFPTPEQFF	TGTGCCAGCAGTTTTCCGACTCCGGAGCAGTTCTTC	.	TRBJ2-1	TRBV28	12	.
CASTPFDRPNTEAFF	TGTGCCAGCACCCCCTTTGACAGGCCGAACACTGAAGCTTTCTTT	.	TRBJ1-1	TRBV9	15	.
CASSKGNGGADTQYF	TGTGCCAGCAGCAAAGGTAACGGGGGGGCGGATACGCAGTATTTT	.	TRBJ2-3	TRBV21-1	15	.
CASSPGQPNSPLHF	TGTGCCAGCAGCCCGGGACAGCCTAATTCACCCCTCCACTTT	.	TRBJ1-6	TRBV11-3	14	TRBD1
CASSLRQGARSYEQYF	TGCGCCAGCAGTCTACGGCAGGGGGCGAGGTCCTACGAGCAGTACTTC	.	TRBJ2-7	TRBV23-1	16	TRBD1
CAWSPWAATNEKLFF	TGTGCCTGGAGTCCCTGGGCAGCAACTAATGAAAAACTGTTTTTT	.	TRBJ1-4	TRBV30	15	.
CASSLERGGGYTF	TGTGCCAGCAGCTTGGAGAGGGGAGGTGGCTACACCTTC	.	TRBJ1-2	TRBV5-5	13	.
CASSLGLAGGPFTDTQYF	TGTGCCAGCAGCTTAGGGCTAGCGGGGGGGCCTTTCACAGATACGCAGTATTTT	.	TRBJ2-3	TRBV7-8	18	TRBD2
CASSSDNNYGYTF	TGCGCCAGCAGCTCGGACAATAACTATGGCTACACCTTC	.	TRBJ1-2	TRBV5-1	13	.
CASSLAGRGRGTDTQYF	TGTGCCAGCAGCTTAGCGGGGAGGGGCCGCGGCACAGATACGCAGTATTTT	few	TRBJ2-3	TRBV7-8	17	TRBD2
CASSASHRGARGNQPQHF	TGTGCCAGTAGTGCCTCCCACAGGGGCGCTAGGGGCAATCAGCCCCAGCATTTT	.	TRBJ1-5	TRBV19	18	TRBD1